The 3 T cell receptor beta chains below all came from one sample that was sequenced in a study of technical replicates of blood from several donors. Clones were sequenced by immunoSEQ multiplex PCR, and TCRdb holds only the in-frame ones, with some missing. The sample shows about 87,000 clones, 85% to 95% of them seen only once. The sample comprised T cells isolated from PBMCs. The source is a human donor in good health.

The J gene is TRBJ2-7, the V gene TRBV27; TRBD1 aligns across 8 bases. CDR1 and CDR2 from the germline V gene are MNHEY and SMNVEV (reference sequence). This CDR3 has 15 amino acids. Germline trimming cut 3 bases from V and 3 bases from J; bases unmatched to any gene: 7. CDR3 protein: CASSLIRDRNYEQYF. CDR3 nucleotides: TGTGCCAGCAGTTTGATACGGGACAGGAACTACGAGCAGTACTTC.

DNA for the CDR3: TGTGCCAGCAGCTCCGGACTACGGGGGGAAAAACTGTTTTTT. Its translation: CASSSGLRGEKLFF. The chain links TRBV7-2 to TRBJ1-4; D is perhaps TRBD1 (5 bases). CDR3 length equals 14 residues. Trimming took off 4 bases at V and 8 bases at J, with 14 bases between the two ends. Germline CDR1 is SGHTA and CDR2 is FQGNSA.

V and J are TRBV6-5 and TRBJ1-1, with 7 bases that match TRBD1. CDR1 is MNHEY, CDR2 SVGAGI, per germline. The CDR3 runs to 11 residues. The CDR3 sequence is CATTGVTEAFF. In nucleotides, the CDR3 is TGTGCTACCACAGGGGTCACTGAAGCTTTCTTT.